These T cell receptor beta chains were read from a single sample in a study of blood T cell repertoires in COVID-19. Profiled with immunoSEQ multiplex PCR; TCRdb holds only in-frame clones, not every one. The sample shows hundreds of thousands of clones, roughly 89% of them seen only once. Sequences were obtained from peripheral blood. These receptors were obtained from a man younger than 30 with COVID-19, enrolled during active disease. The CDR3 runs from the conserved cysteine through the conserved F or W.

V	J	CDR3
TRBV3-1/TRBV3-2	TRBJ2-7	CASSQGDRITF
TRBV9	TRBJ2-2	CASSVASGWKGELFF
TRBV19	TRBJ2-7	CASSYREFYEQYF
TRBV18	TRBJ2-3	CASSVQGQGADTQYF
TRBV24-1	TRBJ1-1	CATSDHGGGGEAFF
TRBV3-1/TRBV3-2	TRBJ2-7	CASSQDFGRGGYEQYF
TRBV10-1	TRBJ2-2	CASSLTITGELFF
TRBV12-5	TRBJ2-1	CASGLSGQGAGEQFF
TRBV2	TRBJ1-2	CASSSGTGNPGYTF
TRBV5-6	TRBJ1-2	CASSLGVALGYTF
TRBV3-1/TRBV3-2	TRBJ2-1	CASSRGGTSYNEQFF
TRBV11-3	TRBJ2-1	CASSLGGLNEQFF
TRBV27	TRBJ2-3	CASSLRTGGGTHTDTQYF
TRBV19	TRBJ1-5	CASSILEGKQPQHF
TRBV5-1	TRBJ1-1	CASSYKTGGYTEAFF
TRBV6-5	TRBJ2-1	CASSYSGRSYNEQFF
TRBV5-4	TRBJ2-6	CASSLKHRTGSGANVLTF
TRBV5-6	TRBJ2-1	CASSASPGQGINEQFF
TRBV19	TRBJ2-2	CASSTGQTSGFTGELFF
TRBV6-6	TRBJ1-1	CASRDGQGAAEAFF
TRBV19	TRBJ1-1	CASGRGMNTEAFF
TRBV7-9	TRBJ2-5	CASHTSGGSVETQYF
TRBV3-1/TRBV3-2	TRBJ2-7	CASSPRGTSGRGKDEQYF
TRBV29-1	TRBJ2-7	CSVQNRDRFYEQYF
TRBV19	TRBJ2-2	CASSMGTRGAGELFF
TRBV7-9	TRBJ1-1	CASNDLGQKAFF
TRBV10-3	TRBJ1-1	CAAGVQTEAFF
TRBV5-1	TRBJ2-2	CASSSRTSGGSRELFF
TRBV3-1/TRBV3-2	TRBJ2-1	CASSQDGWAGALNEQFF
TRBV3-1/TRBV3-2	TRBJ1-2	CASSPRQGKGYTF
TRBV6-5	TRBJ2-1	CASSYSGQGSYEQFF
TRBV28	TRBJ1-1	CASSLWAGNTEAFF
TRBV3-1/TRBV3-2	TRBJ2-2	CASSHSEGLARLWELFF
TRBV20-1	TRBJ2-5	CSAKERETQYF
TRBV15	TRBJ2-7	CATSKLDRGGVEQYF
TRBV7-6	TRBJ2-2	CASSLVGPSGGYTGELFF
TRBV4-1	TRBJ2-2	CASSRSGGPYTGELFF
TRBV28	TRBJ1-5	CASRSGSGGQPQHF
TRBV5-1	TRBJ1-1	CASSGGQRNTEAFF
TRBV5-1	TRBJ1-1	CASSLEGDTTEAFF
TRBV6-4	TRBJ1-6	CAGTVLLDRDPSPLNSPLHF
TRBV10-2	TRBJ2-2	CASSGSSRGTGELFF
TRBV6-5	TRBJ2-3	CASRRDTTDTQYF